The TCR beta chain under discussion was sequenced for a study of technical replicates of blood from several donors. This clone appeared once. TCRdb's copy holds only in-frame clones and misses some; the assay was immunoSEQ multiplex PCR. The table lists tens of thousands of clones, roughly 94% of them singletons, with less than 0.3% in the top ten. This CDR3 is 14 amino acids long. V trimming: 6 bases; J trimming: 7 bases; junction bases outside the gene matches: 13. From germline, CDR1 is SQVTM and CDR2 ANQGSEA. The genes are TRBV29-1 and TRBJ1-1; 8 bases map to TRBD1. This sequence originates from a human donor in good health. The specimen sequenced was T cells isolated from PBMCs. CDR3 sequence: CSVILLTGDVEAFF. In DNA, the CDR3 is TGCAGCGTGATTCTTTTGACAGGGGATGTTGAAGCTTTCTTT.